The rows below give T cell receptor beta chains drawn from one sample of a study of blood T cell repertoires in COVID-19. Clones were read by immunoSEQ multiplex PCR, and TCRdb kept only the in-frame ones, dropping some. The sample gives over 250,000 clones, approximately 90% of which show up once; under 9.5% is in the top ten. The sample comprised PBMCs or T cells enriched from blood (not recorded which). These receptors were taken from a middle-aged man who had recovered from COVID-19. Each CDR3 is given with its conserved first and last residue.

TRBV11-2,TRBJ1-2,CASRRTGSWGYTF
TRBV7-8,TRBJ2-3,CASSLDGGGGSSTDTQYF
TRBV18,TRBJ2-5,CASSPPDRGGFQETQYF
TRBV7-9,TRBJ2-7,CASSLASFRDYHYEQYF
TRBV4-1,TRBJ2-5,CASSQLAGAGETQYF
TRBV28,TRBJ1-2,CASSSTPIRTGRRYGYTF
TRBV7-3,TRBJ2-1,CASSLTGTNEQFF
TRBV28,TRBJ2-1,CASSPPGEFMGFFGQFF
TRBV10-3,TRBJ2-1,CAISSRDYNEQFF
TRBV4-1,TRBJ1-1,CASSQDQGVEDTEAFF
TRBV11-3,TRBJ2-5,CASSLLWETQYF
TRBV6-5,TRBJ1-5,CAISVYSNQPQHF
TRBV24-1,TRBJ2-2,CATSEPTGNTGELFF
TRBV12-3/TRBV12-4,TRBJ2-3,CASGWRGTDTQYF
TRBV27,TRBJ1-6,CASSVGRTNSPLHF
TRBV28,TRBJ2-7,CASSLLTGAYEQYF
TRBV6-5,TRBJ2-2,CASSYFAGVDTGELFF
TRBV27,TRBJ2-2,CASSYSTGNTGELFF
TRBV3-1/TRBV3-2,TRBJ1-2,CASSQRGTGDIYGYTF
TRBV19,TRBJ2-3,CASSGLAGGGRDTQYF
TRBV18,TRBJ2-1,CASSPPGTQSYNEQFF
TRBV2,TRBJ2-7,CASRDYHYEQYF
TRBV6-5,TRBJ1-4,CASQGWNEKLFF
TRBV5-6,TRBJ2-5,CASSEGQLEQETQYF
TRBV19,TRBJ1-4,CASFSRTGEREKLFF
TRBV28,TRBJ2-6,CASSSISGQGAHGANVLTF
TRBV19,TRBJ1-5,CASIANSPHNQPQHF
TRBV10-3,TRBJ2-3,CAISEPGGLNTQYF
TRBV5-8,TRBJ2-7,CASSLGYIYYEQYF
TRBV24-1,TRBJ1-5,CATSAGRGYLSNQPQHF
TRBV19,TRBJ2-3,CASSMLERGGSTDTQYF
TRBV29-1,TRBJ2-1,CSVASSGRADEQFF
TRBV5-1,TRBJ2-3,CASSPDRASDTQYF
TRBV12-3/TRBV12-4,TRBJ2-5,CASSSPGGETQYF
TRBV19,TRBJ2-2,CASEKGDRGRAGELFF
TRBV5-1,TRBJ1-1,CASSLDRFMNTEAFF
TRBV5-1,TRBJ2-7,CASSLTPAGQGYEQYF
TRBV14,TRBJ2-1,CASSRAGAYNEQFF
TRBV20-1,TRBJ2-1,CSLNEQFF
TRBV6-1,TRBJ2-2,CASSEWAANTGELFF
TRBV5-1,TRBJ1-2,CASSLRDNRGYTF
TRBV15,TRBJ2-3,CATSHLQARASTDTQYF
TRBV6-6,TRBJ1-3,CASSPGQGVRGNTIYF
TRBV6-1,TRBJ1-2,CASSEGTGVYGYTF
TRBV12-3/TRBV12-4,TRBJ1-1,CASSLVGGQGAFF